What follows are 27 T cell receptor beta chains derived from one specimen sequenced in a study of CD8 T cells in Susac syndrome. It was with random hexamers that roughly 0.5 to 1 ug RNA was reverse transcribed. TCRdb re-analysed the immunoSEQ multiplex PCR reads in MiXCR, keeping a single row per CDR3 protein. Altogether about 150,000 distinct CDR3 sequences are present, approximately 96% being singletons, with the ten largest covering 0.2% to 0.25%. The sample was CD8+ T cells from PBMCs. The receptors originated from a human donor with multiple sclerosis.

The gene calls are TRBV7-8 and TRBJ2-2, with a tentative D call TRBD2 (5 bases). From germline, CDR1 is SGHVS and CDR2 FQNEAQ. V was pared by 0 bases and J by 7 bases, with 12 bases between. This CDR3 is built from 15 residues. The CDR3 spells CASSLAAGYSGELFF. The DNA of the CDR3 is TGTGCCAGCAGCTTAGCGGCGGGTTACAGCGGGGAGCTGTTTTTT.

The J gene is TRBJ2-7, the V gene TRBV6-5; no reliable D call. CDR3 length: 13 residues. V was clipped by 2 bases and J by 7 bases, with 12 bases between them. From germline, CDR1 is MNHEY and CDR2 SVGAGI. The CDR3 nucleotides are TGTGCCAGCAGTTACGAGTGGGATAGGGAGCAGTACTTC. Amino acids: CASSYEWDREQYF.

The rearrangement uses TRBV12-3 or TRBV12-4 and TRBJ2-3, with D possibly matching TRBD1 (5 bases). The CDR3 is 16 residues long. The germline V and J ends were trimmed by 1 base and 0 bases, with 11 bases remaining between them. The CDR3, as DNA: TGTGCCAGCAGTTTAGTGGGCAGGGTTAGCACAGATACGCAGTATTTT. Its protein product is CASSLVGRVSTDTQYF.

This clonotype was seen once. V usage is TRBV29-1 and J usage is TRBJ2-2, with D tentatively TRBD1 (5 bases). The germline V gene encodes CDR1 SQVTM and CDR2 ANQGSEA. Trimming removed 7 bases from V and 2 bases from J, with 8 bases in between. The CDR3 has 12 residues. The CDR3 coding sequence is TGCAGCGCGACAGCTAACACCGGGGAGCTGTTTTTT. Translated, it gives CSATANTGELFF.

The rearrangement uses TRBV20-1 and TRBJ2-1; D gene ambiguous. The germline V gene has CDR1 DFQATT and CDR2 SNEGSKA (reference sequence). CDR3 length: 17 residues. With 0 bases removed from V and 0 bases from J, the gap between germline ends came to 15 bases. CDR3 DNA sequence: TGCAGTGCTAGAGATCTCCCCACCTCACACTCCTACAATGAGCAGTTCTTC. This encodes CSARDLPTSHSYNEQFF.

This chain joins TRBV4-1 and TRBJ1-5; D is possibly TRBD1 (6 bases). V lost 4 bases and J 3 bases, leaving 13 bases between the germline ends. This CDR3 is 15 amino acids long. Germline CDR1 is MGHRA and CDR2 is YSYEKL. CDR3 coding DNA: TGCGCCAGCAGCCTAAATACAGGGAACAATCAGCCCCAGCATTTT. This encodes CASSLNTGNNQPQHF.

The chain recombines TRBV27 with TRBJ1-5; TRBD1 might be the D (6 bases). Germline lookup yields CDR1 MNHEY and CDR2 SMNVEV (reference sequence). CDR3 length: 14 residues. Trimming stripped 7 bases from V and 0 bases from J, with 10 bases between. CDR3 amino acids: CASKLGGSNQPQHF. The CDR3 DNA sequence: TGTGCCAGCAAGTTAGGGGGTAGCAATCAGCCCCAGCATTTT.

In this sample, this clonotype turned up a few times. The J gene is TRBJ2-7, the V gene TRBV5-4; no clear D. This CDR3 spans 12 amino acids. Looked up from germline, CDR1 is SGHNT and CDR2 is YYREEE (reference sequence). V was pared by 3 bases and J by 1 base, with 5 bases between. The CDR3 here is CASSSRSYEQYF. CDR3 bases: TGTGCCAGCAGCTCCCGATCCTACGAGCAGTACTTC.

J is TRBJ2-3 and V is TRBV19; 9 bases are a match to TRBD1. V lost 6 bases, J lost 2 bases, and 6 bases stayed unmatched. Germline loops: CDR1 LNHDA, CDR2 SQIVND (reference sequence). The CDR3 runs to 15 residues. The CDR3 DNA reads as TGTGCCAGTAGACCGGGACAGGGATACACAGATACGCAGTATTTT. Translated: CASRPGQGYTDTQYF.

This chain links TRBV2 with TRBJ1-1; D remains ambiguous. Germline V gives CDR1 SNHLY, CDR2 FYNNEI. This CDR3 has 15 residues. V was trimmed by 5 bases and J by 4 bases, leaving 17 bases between them. The CDR3 nucleotides read TGTGCCAGCAGTCCTCCCCGGGTCGGCGGCACTGAAGCTTTCTTT. It translates to CASSPPRVGGTEAFF. Looking up the rest from reference TRBV2 and TRBJ1-1 gives the full variable domain: EPEVTQTPSHQVTQMGQEVILRCVPISNHLYFYWYRQILGQKVEFLVSFYNNEISEKSEIFDDQFSVERPDGSNFTLKIRSTKLEDSAMYFCASSPPRVGGTEAFFGQGTRLTVV.

The chain has TRBV20-1 and TRBJ2-1; no clear D. CDR1 and CDR2 from the germline V gene are DFQATT and SNEGSKA (reference sequence). CDR3 length equals 14 residues. The V gene lost 3 bases and the J gene lost 8 bases, with 17 bases spanning the gap. The CDR3 loop reads CSARTIQLADEQFF. The DNA for the CDR3 is TGCAGTGCTAGGACCATTCAGCTTGCGGATGAGCAGTTCTTC.

The chain has TRBV30 and TRBJ2-2, with 7 positions matching TRBD2. CDR3 size: 14 residues. Germline CDR1 and CDR2: GTSNPN and SVGIG (reference sequence). The ends lost 3 bases at V and 4 bases at J; junction bases unmatched: 5. In DNA, the CDR3 is TGTGCCTGGAGCTGGAGGGAGGGCACCGGGGAGCTGTTTTTT. This sequence encodes CAWSWREGTGELFF.

This CDR3 is CASSSPPRNEQFF. The CDR3, as DNA: TGTGCCAGCAGTTCCCCCCCGAGAAATGAGCAGTTCTTC. The chain links TRBV13 to TRBJ2-1; no firm D call. With 6 bases removed from V and 7 bases from J, the gap between germline ends came to 13 bases. The CDR3 has 13 amino acids. Germline CDR1 is PRHDT and CDR2 is FYEKMQ (reference sequence).

The rearrangement links TRBV4-1 to TRBJ2-7; 11 nucleotides align to TRBD1. Germline V gives CDR1 MGHRA, CDR2 YSYEKL. CDR3 size: 16 residues. The junction had 4 bases not matched to a gene; V was cut back by 1 base and J by 2 bases. CDR3 sequence (DNA): TGCGCCAGCAGCCAAGTATGGGGACAGGGGGCCTACGAGCAGTACTTC. Amino acid sequence: CASSQVWGQGAYEQYF.

The V gene is TRBV27, the J gene TRBJ1-2; 10 bases are shared with TRBD1. J gave up 6 bases and V 0 bases, and 4 bases lay outside the gene matches. The CDR3 runs 15 residues. Germline-derived CDR1 and CDR2 are MNHEY and SMNVEV (reference sequence). In DNA, the CDR3 is TGTGCCAGCAGTTTATCGAAGGGACAGGGGAATGGCTACACCTTC. This codes for CASSLSKGQGNGYTF.

V usage is TRBV7-8 and J usage is TRBJ2-2; a possible D gene is TRBD1 (6 bases). V lost 4 bases and J lost 1, with 7 bases in between. The CDR3 spans 14 residues. The germline CDR1 and CDR2 sequences are SGHVS and FQNEAQ. The CDR3 sequence is CASSSDRNTGELFF. In DNA form, the CDR3 reads TGTGCCAGCAGCTCGGACAGGAACACCGGGGAGCTGTTTTTT.

The chain links TRBV4-2 to TRBJ1-6; possibly TRBD1 for D (6 bases). The CDR3 is 15 residues long. Germline-derived CDR1 and CDR2 are LGHNA and YNFKEQ. Trimming pared 1 base from V and 5 bases from J, leaving 9 bases between. The CDR3 sequence is CASSQGEGDNSPLHF. CDR3 sequence (DNA): TGTGCCAGCAGCCAAGGGGAGGGGGATAATTCACCCCTCCACTTT.

The chain recombines TRBV28 with TRBJ1-2; D is ambiguous. V lost 3 bases, J lost 1 base, and 9 bases lay in between. CDR1 and CDR2 (germline): MDHEN, SYDVKM. The CDR3 sequence is 14 residues long. Written as DNA, the CDR3 is TGTGCCAGCAGTTTGTCGGGCAGTAACTATGGCTACACCTTC. It specifies CASSLSGSNYGYTF.

The chain couples TRBV3-1 to TRBJ1-4; D is unclear. This CDR3 has 15 residues. CDR1 is LGHDT, CDR2 YNNKEL, per germline (reference sequence). V shed 0 bases and J shed 7 bases, with 12 bases lying between them. CDR3 bases: TGTGCCAGCAGCCAAGACCCCCATCGAGGTGAAAAACTGTTTTTT. It yields the protein CASSQDPHRGEKLFF. Drawing the rest from reference TRBV3-1 and TRBJ1-4, the complete variable domain is DTAVSQTPKYLVTQMGNDKSIKCEQNLGHDTMYWYKQDSKKFLKIMFSYNNKELIINETVPNRFSPKSPDKAHLNLHINSLELGDSAVYFCASSQDPHRGEKLFFGSGTQLSVL.

In DNA form, the CDR3 reads TGTGCCAGCAGTTACTCGAGGGGACAGGGGAACACTGAAGCTTTCTTT. Protein: CASSYSRGQGNTEAFF. The rearrangement links TRBV6-2 or TRBV6-3 to TRBJ1-1; TRBD1 matches at 9 bases. With V trimmed by 0 bases and J by 1 base, 3 bases remained unmatched. CDR3 length: 16 amino acids. CDR1 and CDR2 from the germline V gene are MNHEY and SVGEGT.

The V and J genes are TRBV11-2 and TRBJ2-5; the match to TRBD2 covers 7 bases. The CDR3 is 12 amino acids. Germline CDR1 and CDR2: SGHAT and FQNNGV. With 8 bases clipped from V and 4 bases from J, the junction kept 4 bases outside the gene matches. The CDR3 spells CASRSGAETQYF. CDR3 nucleotides: TGTGCCAGCCGAAGCGGGGCAGAGACCCAGTACTTC.

The chain uses TRBV27 and TRBJ2-1; 8 bases agree with TRBD1. The J segment lost 10 bases and the V segment lost 3 bases, leaving 11 bases of the junction unmatched. CDR1 MNHEY and CDR2 SMNVEV come from the germline V gene (reference sequence). The CDR3 length is 15 residues. The CDR3 DNA sequence: TGTGCCAGCAGTTTTGGTGTCGCAGGGGGCCGCGAGCAGTTCTTC. Its translation: CASSFGVAGGREQFF.

The chain joins TRBV6-1 to TRBJ2-7; D perhaps matches TRBD2 (6 bases). The CDR3 has 14 residues. Germline V CDR1 and CDR2: MNHNS, SASEGT. V shed 0 bases and J shed 3 bases, with 9 bases lying between them. DNA of the CDR3: TGTGCCAGCAGTGAAGCCGGGAGATTCTACGAGCAGTACTTC. It yields the protein CASSEAGRFYEQYF.

This clonotype was recorded only once. The chain uses TRBV15 and TRBJ2-7, with 7 positions matching TRBD2. The CDR3 extends over 13 amino acids. Per germline, CDR1 LNHNV and CDR2 YYDKDF (reference sequence). J gave up 4 bases and V 1 base, and 1 base lay outside the gene matches. In DNA form, the CDR3 reads TGTGCCACCAGCAGAGGGGAGGGGTACGAGCAGTACTTC. Translating it yields CATSRGEGYEQYF.

This chain joins TRBV5-6 and TRBJ1-1, with D uncertain. CDR3 length equals 13 residues. CDR1 is SGHDT and CDR2 is YYEEEE in the germline V gene. With 0 bases removed from V and 5 bases from J, the gap between germline ends came to 8 bases. The CDR3 protein is CASSLVSGTEAFF. The DNA for the CDR3 is TGTGCCAGCAGCTTGGTTAGCGGGACTGAAGCTTTCTTT.

The rearrangement joins TRBV27 to TRBJ2-1, with D unclear. Per the germline V gene, CDR1 is MNHEY and CDR2 is SMNVEV (reference sequence). V lost 0 bases to trimming and J lost 6 bases, with 9 bases between them. CDR3 length equals 14 residues. The CDR3 bases are TGTGCCAGCAGTTTATCGGCGTCGATCAATGAGCAGTTCTTC. Its translation: CASSLSASINEQFF.

The chain links TRBV12-3 or TRBV12-4 to TRBJ2-1; weak D call: TRBD2 (5 bases). The CDR3 loop spans 15 amino acids. The germline V and J ends were trimmed by 4 bases and 7 bases, with 17 bases remaining between them. Here the CDR3 reads CASSSAGEERNEQFF. The DNA of the CDR3 is TGTGCCAGCAGTTCCGCTGGAGAAGAGCGGAATGAGCAGTTCTTC.